A selection of T cell receptor beta chains follows, all from one sample in a study of Graves' ophthalmopathy and Graves' hyperthyroidism. TCRdb re-called the multiplex PCR reads with MiXCR, one entry per CDR3 protein. The repertoire holds 900,000 to 1,200,000 distinct CDR3 sequences, with less than 45% as singletons. Sequencing used peripheral blood or thyroid tissue (not recorded which). Receptors originate from an adult man with Graves' hyperthyroidism. CDR3s include the opening cysteine and the closing phenylalanine or tryptophan. D genes are given only for firm matches. Where a row states a size, it is once, few, many or the class of an expanded clone; other rows omit it.

CDR3aa: CASSHRGGSYGYTF; CDR3nt: TGTGCCAGCAGCCACCGTGGGGGGTCCTATGGCTACACCTTC; v_gene: TRBV5-6; j_gene: TRBJ1-2; len: 14; abundance: few; d_gene: -
CDR3aa: CASRGTSGSPYEQYF; CDR3nt: TGTGCCAGCAGGGGGACTAGCGGGAGTCCCTACGAGCAGTACTTC; v_gene: TRBV12-3/TRBV12-4; j_gene: TRBJ2-7; len: 15; abundance: few; d_gene: TRBD2
CDR3aa: CSATSGQGAAYEQYF; CDR3nt: TGCAGTGCCACTTCTGGACAGGGGGCGGCCTACGAGCAGTACTTC; v_gene: TRBV20-1; j_gene: TRBJ2-7; len: 15; abundance: -; d_gene: TRBD1
CDR3aa: CASSQDRVRNQPQHF; CDR3nt: TGTGCCAGCTCACAAGACAGGGTGCGCAATCAGCCCCAGCATTTT; v_gene: TRBV18; j_gene: TRBJ1-5; len: 15; abundance: -; d_gene: TRBD1
CDR3aa: CATSDLSGSAYNEQFF; CDR3nt: TGTGCCACCAGTGATTTGAGCGGGAGCGCCTACAATGAGCAGTTCTTC; v_gene: TRBV24-1; j_gene: TRBJ2-1; len: 16; abundance: -; d_gene: TRBD2
CDR3aa: CASSWAGTGEETQYF; CDR3nt: TGTGCCAGCAGCTGGGCCGGGACAGGGGAAGAGACCCAGTACTTC; v_gene: TRBV7-8; j_gene: TRBJ2-5; len: 15; abundance: once; d_gene: TRBD1
CDR3aa: CSVTGTLFYGYTF; CDR3nt: TGCAGCGTTACCGGGACCTTATTCTATGGCTACACCTTC; v_gene: TRBV29-1; j_gene: TRBJ1-2; len: 13; abundance: -; d_gene: -
CDR3aa: CASSPRDRGGNEQYF; CDR3nt: TGTGCCAGCAGCCCCCGGGACAGGGGGGGGAACGAGCAGTACTTC; v_gene: TRBV11-2; j_gene: TRBJ2-7; len: 15; abundance: -; d_gene: TRBD1
CDR3aa: CSVSWGSVTDTQYF; CDR3nt: TGCAGCGTTTCCTGGGGGTCTGTCACAGATACGCAGTATTTT; v_gene: TRBV29-1; j_gene: TRBJ2-3; len: 14; abundance: few; d_gene: -
CDR3aa: CASSDPGPDQPQHF; CDR3nt: TGTGCCAGCAGTGATCCCGGGCCGGATCAGCCCCAGCATTTT; v_gene: TRBV25-1; j_gene: TRBJ1-5; len: 14; abundance: -; d_gene: -
CDR3aa: CASMDGHEQYF; CDR3nt: TGTGCCAGCATGGACGGGCACGAGCAGTACTTC; v_gene: TRBV2; j_gene: TRBJ2-7; len: 11; abundance: few; d_gene: -
CDR3aa: CASTPGTNANTGELFF; CDR3nt: TGTGCCAGCACCCCAGGGACAAACGCGAACACCGGGGAGCTGTTTTTT; v_gene: TRBV2; j_gene: TRBJ2-2; len: 16; abundance: few; d_gene: -
CDR3aa: CASSQERQIYGYTF; CDR3nt: TGCGCCAGCAGCCAGGAGAGACAGATCTATGGCTACACCTTC; v_gene: TRBV4-3; j_gene: TRBJ1-2; len: 14; abundance: many; d_gene: -
CDR3aa: CASSLETGFDRAFF; CDR3nt: TGTGCCAGCAGCTTAGAGACAGGGTTTGATCGGGCTTTCTTT; v_gene: TRBV7-9; j_gene: TRBJ1-1; len: 14; abundance: many; d_gene: TRBD1
CDR3aa: CASSREPTGSEQYF; CDR3nt: TGTGCCAGCAGCCGAGAACCGACAGGCTCCGAGCAGTACTTC; v_gene: TRBV9; j_gene: TRBJ2-7; len: 14; abundance: many; d_gene: -
CDR3aa: CASSLGETAQETQYF; CDR3nt: TGTGCCAGCAGTTTGGGCGAAACGGCCCAAGAGACCCAGTACTTC; v_gene: TRBV6-5; j_gene: TRBJ2-5; len: 15; abundance: few; d_gene: -
CDR3aa: CASSLEEQGALYEQYF; CDR3nt: TGCGCCAGCAGCCTCGAGGAACAGGGGGCGTTATACGAGCAGTACTTC; v_gene: TRBV4-1; j_gene: TRBJ2-7; len: 16; abundance: few; d_gene: TRBD1
CDR3aa: CASSVEGTKGYGYTF; CDR3nt: TGTGCCAGCAGCGTAGAGGGCACGAAGGGATATGGCTACACCTTC; v_gene: TRBV9; j_gene: TRBJ1-2; len: 15; abundance: many; d_gene: -
CDR3aa: CASSRTGRTPGSCFF; CDR3nt: -; v_gene: TRBV19; j_gene: TRBJ2-2; len: 15; abundance: -; d_gene: -
CDR3aa: CASSWTGASGNTIYF; CDR3nt: TGTGCCAGCAGCTGGACAGGGGCGTCTGGAAACACCATATATTTT; v_gene: TRBV7-9; j_gene: TRBJ1-3; len: 15; abundance: few; d_gene: TRBD1
CDR3aa: CASSDGQPNTGELFF; CDR3nt: TGTGCCAGCAGTGATGGGCAGCCGAACACCGGGGAGCTGTTTTTT; v_gene: TRBV2; j_gene: TRBJ2-2; len: 15; abundance: many; d_gene: -
CDR3aa: CVSSTRQGGNSPLHF; CDR3nt: TGTGTCAGCAGCACCCGACAGGGGGGTAATTCACCCCTCCACTTT; v_gene: TRBV7-2; j_gene: TRBJ1-6; len: 15; abundance: -; d_gene: TRBD1
CDR3aa: CSAGRDPGNEKLFF; CDR3nt: TGCAGCGCAGGCCGGGACCCCGGTAATGAAAAACTGTTTTTT; v_gene: TRBV29-1; j_gene: TRBJ1-4; len: 14; abundance: -; d_gene: -
CDR3aa: CATSDINEQFF; CDR3nt: TGTGCCACCAGTGATATTAATGAGCAGTTCTTC; v_gene: TRBV24-1; j_gene: TRBJ2-1; len: 11; abundance: -; d_gene: -
CDR3aa: CASSSGWGGGTEAFF; CDR3nt: TGTGCCAGCAGCTCCGGATGGGGGGGTGGCACTGAAGCTTTCTTT; v_gene: TRBV7-2; j_gene: TRBJ1-1; len: 15; abundance: many; d_gene: -
CDR3aa: CATRTWDRGNEAFF; CDR3nt: TGCGCCACTAGAACGTGGGACAGGGGCAATGAAGCTTTCTTT; v_gene: TRBV4-1; j_gene: TRBJ1-1; len: 14; abundance: many; d_gene: TRBD1
CDR3aa: CASSEPDSPQGNYGYTF; CDR3nt: TGCGCCAGCAGTGAGCCGGACAGTCCACAGGGGAACTATGGCTACACCTTC; v_gene: TRBV10-2; j_gene: TRBJ1-2; len: 17; abundance: many; d_gene: TRBD1
CDR3aa: CASSYSGMNTEAFF; CDR3nt: TGTGCCAGCAGTTACTCGGGGATGAACACTGAAGCTTTCTTT; v_gene: TRBV6-5; j_gene: TRBJ1-1; len: 14; abundance: -; d_gene: -
CDR3aa: CSASVGTGGITNEKLFF; CDR3nt: TGCAGTGCTAGTGTTGGCACAGGGGGCATCACTAATGAAAAACTGTTTTTT; v_gene: TRBV20-1; j_gene: TRBJ1-4; len: 17; abundance: few; d_gene: TRBD1
CDR3aa: CASSFFGEGNQPQHF; CDR3nt: TGTGCCAGCAGCTTTTTCGGGGAGGGAAATCAGCCCCAGCATTTT; v_gene: TRBV5-6; j_gene: TRBJ1-5; len: 15; abundance: -; d_gene: -
CDR3aa: CSVARGLSNEQYF; CDR3nt: TGCAGCGTCGCCAGGGGGTTGAGTAACGAGCAGTACTTC; v_gene: TRBV29-1; j_gene: TRBJ2-7; len: 13; abundance: few; d_gene: TRBD1
CDR3aa: CASSLNTGSGANVLTF; CDR3nt: TGCGCCAGCAGCTTAAATACAGGCTCTGGGGCCAACGTCCTGACTTTC; v_gene: TRBV5-1; j_gene: TRBJ2-6; len: 16; abundance: -; d_gene: -
CDR3aa: CSGWDSHEQYF; CDR3nt: TGCAGCGGATGGGACAGCCACGAGCAGTACTTC; v_gene: TRBV29-1; j_gene: TRBJ2-7; len: 11; abundance: many; d_gene: TRBD1
CDR3aa: CASSLVSRRGETQYF; CDR3nt: TGTGCCAGCAGCTTGGTGTCTCGCAGAGGGGAGACCCAGTACTTC; v_gene: TRBV5-6; j_gene: TRBJ2-5; len: 15; abundance: many; d_gene: -
CDR3aa: CAISEGRDNQPQHF; CDR3nt: TGTGCCATCAGTGAAGGTAGGGATAATCAGCCCCAGCATTTT; v_gene: TRBV10-3; j_gene: TRBJ1-5; len: 14; abundance: many; d_gene: -
CDR3aa: CAISETFYEQYF; CDR3nt: TGTGCCATCAGTGAGACCTTCTACGAGCAGTACTTC; v_gene: TRBV10-3; j_gene: TRBJ2-7; len: 12; abundance: -; d_gene: -
CDR3aa: CASRETEFPPEAFF; CDR3nt: TGTGCCAGCAGAGAGACAGAATTTCCGCCTGAAGCTTTCTTT; v_gene: TRBV6-5; j_gene: TRBJ1-1; len: 14; abundance: few; d_gene: -
CDR3aa: CASIEGRRGRTEAFF; CDR3nt: TGTGCCAGCATCGAGGGACGGAGGGGTCGTACTGAAGCTTTCTTT; v_gene: TRBV6-5; j_gene: TRBJ1-1; len: 15; abundance: many; d_gene: -
CDR3aa: CASSLVWTRGETQYF; CDR3nt: TGTGCCAGCAGCTTAGTCTGGACCCGGGGAGAGACCCAGTACTTC; v_gene: TRBV7-9; j_gene: TRBJ2-5; len: 15; abundance: many; d_gene: -
CDR3aa: CASSHGSLNTEAFF; CDR3nt: TGTGCCAGCAGCCACGGAAGCCTGAACACTGAAGCTTTCTTT; v_gene: TRBV3-1; j_gene: TRBJ1-1; len: 14; abundance: many; d_gene: -
CDR3aa: CASIRWWQHGYTF; CDR3nt: TGTGCCAGCATCAGATGGTGGCAACATGGCTACACCTTC; v_gene: TRBV25-1; j_gene: TRBJ1-2; len: 13; abundance: -; d_gene: -
CDR3aa: CAISDHASANTEAFF; CDR3nt: TGTGCCATCAGTGACCATGCCAGCGCGAACACTGAAGCTTTCTTT; v_gene: TRBV10-3; j_gene: TRBJ1-1; len: 15; abundance: -; d_gene: -
CDR3aa: CASSAGAGEAFF; CDR3nt: TGTGCCAGCAGCGCAGGGGCAGGTGAAGCTTTCTTT; v_gene: TRBV9; j_gene: TRBJ1-1; len: 12; abundance: many; d_gene: -
CDR3aa: CASRSPSGGQETQYF; CDR3nt: TGTGCCAGCAGGAGCCCTAGCGGGGGGCAGGAGACCCAGTACTTC; v_gene: TRBV28; j_gene: TRBJ2-5; len: 15; abundance: -; d_gene: TRBD2
CDR3aa: CASSYGSSGANVLTF; CDR3nt: TGTGCCAGCAGTTACGGGAGCTCTGGGGCCAACGTCCTGACTTTC; v_gene: TRBV6-5; j_gene: TRBJ2-6; len: 15; abundance: many; d_gene: -
CDR3aa: CPSSVLVGELFF; CDR3nt: TGTCCCAGCAGTGTATTAGTAGGGGAGCTGTTTTTT; v_gene: TRBV7-6; j_gene: TRBJ2-2; len: 12; abundance: -; d_gene: -
CDR3aa: CASSRRGGGGQAF; CDR3nt: TGTGCCAGCAGCCGAAGGGGAGGGGGCGGGCAGGCTTTC; v_gene: TRBV19; j_gene: TRBJ2-6; len: 13; abundance: few; d_gene: -
CDR3aa: CASSVDGQREAFF; CDR3nt: TGTGCCAGCAGCGTAGATGGCCAAAGAGAAGCTTTCTTT; v_gene: TRBV9; j_gene: TRBJ1-1; len: 13; abundance: many; d_gene: -
CDR3aa: CASSVAGGARGYRAEAFF; CDR3nt: TGTGCCAGCAGCGTAGCTGGTGGGGCCAGGGGATATCGCGCTGAAGCTTTCTTT; v_gene: TRBV9; j_gene: TRBJ1-1; len: 18; abundance: many; d_gene: -
CDR3aa: CSSWGTDYGYTF; CDR3nt: TGCAGCAGTTGGGGGACGGACTATGGCTACACCTTC; v_gene: TRBV29-1; j_gene: TRBJ1-2; len: 12; abundance: -; d_gene: -
CDR3aa: CASSQVVGNTLNTEAFF; CDR3nt: TGTGCCAGCAGCCAAGTCGTAGGAAACACTTTGAACACTGAAGCTTTCTTT; v_gene: TRBV4-2; j_gene: TRBJ1-1; len: 17; abundance: -; d_gene: -
CDR3aa: CATSRIQNQVNEQYF; CDR3nt: TGTGCCACCAGCAGAATACAGAATCAGGTCAACGAGCAGTACTTC; v_gene: TRBV15; j_gene: TRBJ2-7; len: 15; abundance: many; d_gene: -
CDR3aa: CAISDRPNYGYTF; CDR3nt: TGTGCCATCAGTGATCGCCCTAACTATGGCTACACCTTC; v_gene: TRBV10-3; j_gene: TRBJ1-2; len: 13; abundance: many; d_gene: -